This TCR beta chain was obtained from a study of T cell repertoires in cytomegalovirus infection. TCRdb redid the calling of the reads with MiXCR, one entry per CDR3 protein. The repertoire includes about 740,000 distinct CDR3 sequences, roughly 35% of them detected once, and 2.8% sits in the top ten. CDR3 length equals 13 residues. Germline lookup yields CDR1 SGHTA and CDR2 FQGNSA. Trimming left V 1 base short and J 3 bases short, with 7 bases between. This clonotype was counted many times. The sample comprised PBMCs. This TCR was sampled from a human donor in good health (CMV status not recorded). Some clones in this sample may be carry-over from other donors' samples. The chain employs TRBV7-2 and TRBJ2-7, with D unclear. CDR3 amino acids: CASSLVADYEQYF. The CDR3 nucleotides are TGTGCCAGCAGCTTAGTTGCAGACTACGAGCAGTACTTC.